One T cell receptor beta chain is described in this entry. Source study methods: Amplification of reference gene primers was used by the study to estimate nucleated cell counts. Profiling relied on immunoSEQ multiplex PCR, and the TCRdb table lists in-frame clones only, not all of them. The DNA gave D and trimming, while V, J and clone size come from that table. Of about 190,000 clones listed, more than 70% were seen once; the top ten hold under 2%. The sample belongs to a study of blood T cell repertoires in COVID-19. On the study more broadly: Samples taken during acute and convalescent COVID-19 were collected in the United States, Italy and Spain. Sources were T cells, B-cell-depleted T cells, or PBMCs; the material itself was cDNA or gDNA.

The germline CDR1 and CDR2 sequences are LNHDA and SQIVND (reference sequence). The CDR3 totals 13 residues. With 3 bases removed from V and 7 bases from J, the gap between germline ends came to 12 bases. This clonotype was obtained from a man aged 18 to 29 with active or convalescent COVID-19. The sequencing input was peripheral blood. The chain uses TRBV19 and TRBJ2-5; D is possibly TRBD2 (6 bases). Written as DNA, the CDR3 is TGTGCCAGTAGTATGGAGGGAAGGGGGACCCAGTACTTC. Translation: CASSMEGRGTQYF.